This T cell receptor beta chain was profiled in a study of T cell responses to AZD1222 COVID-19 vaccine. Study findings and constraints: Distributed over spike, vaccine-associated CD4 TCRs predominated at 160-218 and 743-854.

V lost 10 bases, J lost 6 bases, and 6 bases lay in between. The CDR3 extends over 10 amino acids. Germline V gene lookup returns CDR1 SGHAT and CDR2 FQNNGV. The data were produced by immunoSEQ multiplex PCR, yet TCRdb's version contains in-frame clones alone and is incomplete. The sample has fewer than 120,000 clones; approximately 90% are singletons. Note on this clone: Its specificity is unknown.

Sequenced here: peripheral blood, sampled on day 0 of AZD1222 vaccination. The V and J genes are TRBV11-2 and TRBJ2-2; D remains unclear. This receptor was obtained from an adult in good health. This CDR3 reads CATRAGELFF. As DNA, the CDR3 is TGTGCCACCAGAGCCGGGGAGCTGTTTTTT. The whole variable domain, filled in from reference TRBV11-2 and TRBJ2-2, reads EAGVAQSPRYKIIEKRQSVAFWCNPISGHATLYWYQQILGQGPKLLIQFQNNGVVDDSQLPKDRFSAERLKGVDSTLKIQPAKLEDSAVYLCATRAGELFFGEGSRLTVL.